This TCR beta chain comes out of a study of Ad26.COV2.S vaccination and SARS-CoV-2 variants. The repertoire was sequenced with immunoSEQ multiplex PCR; TCRdb's copy has only in-frame clones and lacks some. The table lists about 350,000 clones, about 88% of them singletons. Per the germline V gene, CDR1 is SEHNR and CDR2 is FQNEAQ (reference sequence). The CDR3 sequence is 15 residues long. Trimming took 4 bases from V and 2 from J, leaving 15 bases between them. Study-level results: A substantial breadth of spike-specific CD8+ and CD4+ T cell responses after vaccination has been reported.

Stated treatment: around 19 received Ad26.COV2.S at low or high dose, single or two shots; roughly five received placebo; per-sample allocation not given. All samples were drawn on day 63, counting from the first vaccine or placebo injection. This clone was recorded a few times. Its antigen remains unknown. The chain joins TRBV7-9 to TRBJ2-7; D perhaps matches TRBD2 (6 bases). This sample comprised peripheral blood, obtained in a trial of Ad26.COV2.S vaccine versus placebo. The TCR sequence derives from a person between 18 and 59 years old who received the Ad26.COV2.S COVID-19 vaccine or a placebo. In DNA form, the CDR3 reads TGTGCCAGCAGCTCCGGGGGAGGTCCCGCCTACGAGCAGTACTTC. It is translated as CASSSGGGPAYEQYF.